A selection of T cell receptor beta chains follows, all from one sample in a study of human T cells and chemical hapten exposure. MiXCR was run by TCRdb on the RACE reads, yielding one entry per CDR3 protein. The sample comprises about 120,000 distinct CDR3 sequences, roughly 13% of which are singletons, and around 2.8% rests with the top ten. The material sequenced was whole blood, taken in connection with sensitization to the hapten diphenylcyclopropenone (DPC). These receptor sequences come from a woman aged 18-30 years with alopecia areata. Some clones in this sample may be carry-over from other donors' samples. Each CDR3 is given with its conserved first and last residue. Fields, in order: CDR3 length, J gene, D gene, clone size, V gene, CDR3 DNA, CDR3 protein. D genes are given only for firm matches. Expanded clones get a size class; other rows say once, few or many, or leave the size out.

13	TRBJ2-3	NA	many	TRBV6-5	TGTGCCAGCAGTGCGGCCAACACAGATACGCAGTATTTT	CASSAANTDTQYF
13	TRBJ2-7	NA	many	TRBV12-3/TRBV12-4	TGTGCCAGCAGTTTCGACAGGCGCCACGAGCAGTACTTC	CASSFDRRHEQYF
15	TRBJ1-1	NA	NA	TRBV7-2	TGTGCCAGCAGCTTAGCCGGGGGCCCGAACACTGAAGCTTTCTTT	CASSLAGGPNTEAFF
18	TRBJ2-2	NA	NA	TRBV7-6	TGTGCCAGCAGCCCCTGGAGGGGGGGCCGGGCGAACACCGGGGAGCTGTTTTTT	CASSPWRGGRANTGELFF
14	TRBJ2-7	NA	few	TRBV20-1	TGCAGTGCTAGAGATGGGACTGCCGCCTACGAGCAGTACTTC	CSARDGTAAYEQYF
14	TRBJ1-2	TRBD1	NA	TRBV28	TGTGCCAGCATCTCCCCAGGACAGGTCTATGGCTACACCTTC	CASISPGQVYGYTF
13	TRBJ1-2	TRBD1	many	TRBV20-1	TGCAGTGCTAGGTTGGAGGGGGCCTATGGCTACACCTTC	CSARLEGAYGYTF
17	TRBJ1-1	NA	NA	TRBV7-9	TGTGCCAGCAGCTTAGTCCGAGCAGGGGTTGGGAACACTGAAGCTTTCTTT	CASSLVRAGVGNTEAFF
12	TRBJ2-3	NA	NA	TRBV5-5	TGTGCCAGCAGCTTGGTAACAGATACGCAGTATTTT	CASSLVTDTQYF
17	TRBJ1-3	NA	few	TRBV7-8	TGTGCCAGCAGCCCCCTGGGCAGGCCTAGCTCTGGAAACACCATATATTTT	CASSPLGRPSSGNTIYF
15	TRBJ2-7	TRBD1	few	TRBV10-3	TGTGCCATCAGTGATGACAGGGGGCTAAGCTACGAGCAGTACTTC	CAISDDRGLSYEQYF
16	TRBJ2-1	TRBD2	few	TRBV3-1	TGTGCCAGCAGCCAATCCCGGGGGGGGATTGGAAATGAGCAGTTCTTC	CASSQSRGGIGNEQFF
14	TRBJ1-1	NA	few	TRBV7-9	TGTGCCAGCAGCACCTACAGGGTCCGGGCTGAAGCTTTCTTT	CASSTYRVRAEAFF
14	TRBJ2-7	NA	few	TRBV4-3	TGCGCCAGCAGCCAAGATTTCGGGGGCAAGAGGCAGTACTTC	CASSQDFGGKRQYF
14	TRBJ2-3	NA	few	TRBV11-1	TGTGCCAGCAATCCGGGGAGAGTGGCAGATACGCAGTATTTT	CASNPGRVADTQYF
15	TRBJ1-6	NA	few	TRBV9	TGTGCCAGCAGCCCCCGCCAAGGTGGGAATTCACCCCTCCACTTT	CASSPRQGGNSPLHF
14	TRBJ2-5	TRBD2	few	TRBV10-3	TGTGCCATCAGTGGGTCGGGGGGGCAAGAGACCCAGTACTTC	CAISGSGGQETQYF
16	TRBJ2-7	TRBD1	NA	TRBV7-9	TGTGCCAGCAGCTTGGACAGGGAAGGTATTTCTTACGAGCAGTACTTC	CASSLDREGISYEQYF
16	TRBJ2-1	TRBD2	NA	TRBV20-1	TGCAGTGCTAGAGATCCCTGGACTAGGGGTTACAATGAGCAGTTCTTC	CSARDPWTRGYNEQFF
15	TRBJ2-3	TRBD2	many	TRBV28	TGTGCCAGCAGTTATAAGCGGGGGGCCATTACAGCGCAGTATTTT	CASSYKRGAITAQYF
13	TRBJ2-4	TRBD1	many	TRBV29-1	TGCAGCGCCGAGAGACAGGGTAAAAACATTCAGTACTTC	CSAERQGKNIQYF
18	TRBJ2-4	NA	NA	TRBV6-5	TGTGCCAGCAGTCCTGAACCCAGAGAGGGGGGCGGCAAAAACATTCAGTACTTC	CASSPEPREGGGKNIQYF
15	TRBJ1-5	TRBD1	few	TRBV19	TGTGCCAGTAGTAGAAGGGACAGGCCAGGCCAGCCCCAGCATTTT	CASSRRDRPGQPQHF
16	TRBJ1-3	NA	few	TRBV7-2	TGTGCCAGCAGCTTAGACCCTGACAGTGGTAGAAACACCATATATTTT	CASSLDPDSGRNTIYF
12	TRBJ1-1	TRBD1	many	TRBV29-1	TGCAGCGGTGGACAGGGCGGGACTGAAGCTTTCTTT	CSGGQGGTEAFF
16	TRBJ1-5	NA	few	TRBV12-3/TRBV12-4	TGTGCCAGCAGTTTAGCGGACAGTTTAAGCAATCAGCCCCAGCATTTT	CASSLADSLSNQPQHF
14	TRBJ2-5	TRBD1	many	TRBV7-2	TGTGCCAGCAGCACTGGGGACAGGGTAGTGACCCAGTACTTC	CASSTGDRVVTQYF
13	TRBJ2-2	NA	few	TRBV6-2/TRBV6-3	TGTGCCAGCAGTCCGATCAACACCGGGGAGCTGTTTTTT	CASSPINTGELFF
15	TRBJ1-2	NA	NA	TRBV11-2	TGTGCCAGCAGCTTAGATAGGACACCTTCTTATGGCTACACCTTC	CASSLDRTPSYGYTF
14	TRBJ1-5	NA	few	TRBV7-2	TGTGCCAGCAGCTTAGCGGCACGCAATCAGCCCCAGCATTTT	CASSLAARNQPQHF